The 8 T cell receptor beta chains below were found in one sample sequenced in a study of T cells in Graves' hyperthyroidism and ophthalmopathy (dated by TCRdb to the late 2010s). To prepare the library, multiplex PCR was applied. Sequencing took place on an Illumina HiSeq 2000. Amplification of TCR beta CDR3 regions was carried out from RNA transcripts. A first-round RT-PCR of the TCR CDR3 used the HTBI primer set with the Qiagen OneStep RT-PCR kit. TCRdb passed the public sequencing reads through fastp at Q25 and MiXCR, retaining productive beta sequences. Each entry is one CDR3 protein sequence, shown with its most common DNA and genes. For this sample the table gives around 800,000 distinct CDR3 sequences, of which 38% were detected only once. The biggest ten clones account for more than 7% of the sample. Source material: blood. These receptors were taken from a man younger than 30 with Graves' hyperthyroidism.

The V gene is TRBV7-3, the J gene TRBJ2-2; TRBD2 might be the D (5 bases). Per the germline V gene, CDR1 is SGHTA and CDR2 is FQGTGA. The CDR3 covers 12 residues. V was clipped by 7 bases and J by 6 bases, with 9 bases between them. The CDR3 nucleotides read TGTGCCAGCACCCACGGGGCCGGGGAGCTGTTTTTT. Protein product: CASTHGAGELFF.

The chain is built from TRBV10-3 and TRBJ2-5; the D gene is possibly TRBD2 (5 bases). CDR1 is ENHRY, CDR2 SYGVKD, per germline. This CDR3 comprises 16 residues. V was cut by 3 bases and J by 4 bases, with 18 bases left in between. CDR3 in DNA: TGTGCCATCAGTGAAAATGTCCTCACGGCGGGAGAGACCCAGTACTTC. It is translated as CAISENVLTAGETQYF.

The rearrangement joins TRBV7-9 to TRBJ1-1; unclear D gene. Germline loops: CDR1 SEHNR, CDR2 FQNEAQ (reference sequence). The CDR3 runs 14 residues. Trimming removed 3 bases at V and 3 bases at J, with 11 bases between. CDR3 protein: CASSFVAGDTEAFF. Here the CDR3 DNA reads TGTGCCAGCAGCTTTGTAGCCGGGGACACTGAAGCTTTCTTT.

This clonotype was recorded a few times. The rearrangement links TRBV6-9 to TRBJ2-7, with D unclear. The CDR3 totals 14 residues. CDR1 is MNHGY and CDR2 is SVAAGI in the germline V gene. Trimming took off 6 bases at V and 3 bases at J, with 15 bases between the two ends. CDR3 region: CASSPDPRVYEQYF. DNA of the CDR3: TGTGCCAGCAGCCCCGACCCCCGGGTCTACGAGCAGTACTTC.

This clonotype was seen a handful of times. The chain has TRBV2 and TRBJ2-7; maybe TRBD1 (5 bases). Germline V lookup: CDR1 SNHLY, CDR2 FYNNEI. The V and J ends lost 6 bases and 2 bases respectively, with 17 bases between them. This CDR3 has 15 residues. The CDR3, as DNA: TGTGCCAGCAGCCCAAGCAGGACACCAACCTACGAGCAGTACTTC. Its protein is CASSPSRTPTYEQYF.

This clonotype showed up many times. This chain joins TRBV20-1 and TRBJ1-5; 7 bases fit TRBD1. Unmatched junction bases numbered 4, after V lost 0 bases and J lost 5 bases. The CDR3 sequence is 14 residues long. Germline V gene lookup returns CDR1 DFQATT and CDR2 SNEGSKA (reference sequence). CDR3 region: CSARDWTGDQPQHF. The DNA for the CDR3 is TGCAGTGCTAGAGACTGGACAGGAGATCAGCCCCAGCATTTT.

This clonotype has a count of ten or more. The chain uses TRBV20-1 and TRBJ2-7; TRBD1 matches at 7 bases. Germline V gene data show CDR1 as DFQATT and CDR2 as SNEGSKA (reference sequence). V lost 3 bases, J lost 6 bases, and 5 bases stayed unmatched. This CDR3 contains 12 residues. The CDR3 loop is CSASPRGSEQYF. DNA for the CDR3: TGCAGTGCTAGCCCCAGGGGGTCCGAGCAGTACTTC.

V gene TRBV2 combines with J gene TRBJ1-1, with 7 nucleotides matching TRBD1. CDR1 is SNHLY, CDR2 FYNNEI, per germline. The CDR3 length is 13 residues. V gave up 8 bases and J gave up 3 bases; unmatched junction bases: 6. CDR3 nucleotides: TGTGCCAGCGGGAACAGGGGCGACACTGAAGCTTTCTTT. This encodes CASGNRGDTEAFF.